The T cell receptor (beta chain) described here comes from a study of blood T cell repertoires in COVID-19. Study summary: Spain, Italy and the United States supplied samples that represented acute and convalescent COVID-19. From T cells, B-cell-depleted T cells, or PBMCs came the material, which was cDNA or gDNA.

Germline assignment: CDR1 ENHRY and CDR2 SYGVKD. The CDR3 totals 15 residues. Trimming cost V 4 bases and J 2 bases; bases outside gene matches: 3. Authors' analysis steps: Amplifying reference gene primers gave estimates of nucleated cell counts. Profiled with immunoSEQ multiplex PCR; TCRdb holds only in-frame clones, not every one. The V and J calls and clone size were taken over from that table, and D and trimming were inferred from the DNA. The repertoire holds fewer than 250,000 clones, 80% to 90% seen once, with 2.9% in the top ten. This clone occurred a few times. The sequenced sample consisted of peripheral blood. The origin of this receptor is a man aged 45-65 years with active or convalescent COVID-19. The chain is built from TRBV10-3 and TRBJ2-3, with 10 bases matching TRBD2. The CDR3 sequence is CAISGGTSATDTQYF. The CDR3 coding sequence is TGTGCCATCAGTGGGGGGACTAGCGCCACAGATACGCAGTATTTT.